This T cell receptor (beta chain) was sequenced during a study of PD-1 blockade in classical Hodgkin lymphoma. General observations from the study: A significant rise in TCR diversity by C4D1 was seen for CD4+ but not CD8+ cells. There remain no defined causes for the repertoire differences, which possibly reflect disease activity or prior therapy. Newly diagnosed patients had baseline TCR diversity that was reportedly lower than that of healthy donors.

Measured with immunoSEQ multiplex PCR; TCRdb has only the in-frame clones, and not every one. The sample gives tens of thousands of clones, 70% to 80% of which show up once; 1% to 1.5% is in the top ten. On this clone itself: Its antigen is unidentified.

This CDR3 comprises 16 residues. V was cut by 5 bases and J by 1 base, with 14 bases left in between. CDR1 is SGHTA and CDR2 is FQGNSA in the germline V gene. The sample's time point: cycle 4 day 1 (C4D1), after 5 to 7 weeks of nivolumab. Exposure to brentuximab vedotin varied, and each patient had relapsed following autologous stem cell transplantation. Purified CD4+ T cells were obtained from thawed PBMCs through magnetic negative selection. The source material was CD4+ T cells from blood, sampled before the fourth cycle of nivolumab. The sequence was obtained from a human donor with classical Hodgkin lymphoma. J is TRBJ2-2 and V is TRBV7-2; D might be TRBD1 (6 bases). The CDR3 protein is CASSPRTAKNTGELFF. The CDR3 nucleotides are TGTGCCAGCAGCCCCAGGACAGCAAAGAACACCGGGGAGCTGTTTTTT.